This TCR beta chain was recovered during a study of cytomegalovirus exposure and HLA in healthy donors. As for the study in general: The use of the same platform for the 120 validation repertoires and the roughly 670 first-cohort repertoires was reported by a later analysis.

CDR1 SGDLS and CDR2 YYNGEE come from the germline V gene. Trimming pared 0 bases from V and 0 bases from J, leaving 7 bases between. This CDR3 comprises 15 residues. Generated by immunoSEQ multiplex PCR, the TCRdb table keeps only in-frame clones and is missing some. The sample has roughly 200,000 clones; roughly 81% are singletons. Study-wide results and limits: The study put under 200 TCR beta chains on its list as cytomegalovirus-associated. Among TCR sequences, most were rare, though some public TCRs appeared in many donors.

A few counts support this clone. Its antigen remains unidentified. This sequence joins TRBV9 and TRBJ1-5, with a tentative D call TRBD1 (5 bases). The sequence derives from a woman between 25 and 40 years old in good health and CMV-seronegative. Sequencing was done on a sample of PBMCs. This CDR3 reads CASSVGGVSNQPQHF. In nucleotides, the CDR3 is TGTGCCAGCAGCGTAGGGGGGGTTAGCAATCAGCCCCAGCATTTT.